The clone carrying this T cell receptor (beta chain) occurred a few times. Its antigen is still unknown. The sample originates from a study of T cells after yellow fever vaccination. Study conclusions and caveats: Most primary-vaccination clones reappeared after the booster (about 95% CD4, 88% CD8).

The CDR3 spans 14 residues. Germline lookup yields CDR1 LNHNV and CDR2 YYDKDF (reference sequence). Trimming cost V 5 bases and J 4 bases; bases outside gene matches: 6. TCRdb reprocessed the 5' RACE reads with MiXCR, giving one entry per CDR3 protein. The table shows 400,000 or so distinct CDR3 sequences, with 15% to 20% occurring only once. Sequencing was performed on PBMCs, taken before the yellow fever booster vaccination. V and J are TRBV15 and TRBJ1-2, with 8 nucleotides matching TRBD1. The origin of this receptor is a man between 18 and 35 years old who received the YFV17D yellow fever vaccine. The CDR3 DNA follows: TGTGCCACCAGCGGAGGACAGGGAAGCTATGGCTACACCTTC. This codes for CATSGGQGSYGYTF.